These T cell receptor beta chains were read from a single sample in a study of blood T cell repertoires in COVID-19. Assay used: immunoSEQ multiplex PCR; TCRdb lists only in-frame clones, some missing. The table lists 100,000 to 110,000 clones, 85% to 90% of them singletons. Specimen: peripheral blood. Every receptor here comes from a human donor in a cohort sampled during active COVID-19. The CDR3 runs from the conserved cysteine through the conserved F or W. A D gene is named only where the DNA matches it firmly. Size is stated for part of the rows, as once, few or many counts, or as a class when the clone is expanded.

size | J | V | D | DNA | CDR3
NA | TRBJ2-7 | TRBV28 | TRBD1 | TGTGCCACCAGACAGGGGCTCTACGAGCAGTACTTC | CATRQGLYEQYF
NA | TRBJ2-3 | TRBV5-1 | TRBD2 | TGCGCCAGCAGCCCGGGGACTAGCATTTACACAGATACGCAGTATTTT | CASSPGTSIYTDTQYF
NA | TRBJ1-3 | TRBV28 | TRBD1 | TGTGCCAGCAGTAAACGACAGGGACAGTCTGGAAACACCATATATTTT | CASSKRQGQSGNTIYF
NA | TRBJ2-3 | TRBV7-2 | TRBD2 | TGTGCCAGCAGCCTGGTAGCGGGGATTGCAGATACGCAGTATTTT | CASSLVAGIADTQYF
NA | TRBJ2-1 | TRBV6-4 | NA | TGTGCCAGCAGTGACGATTGGGCAGGGGCGTACAATGAGCAGTTCTTC | CASSDDWAGAYNEQFF
NA | TRBJ2-3 | TRBV9 | TRBD2 | TGTGCCAGCAGCCCGCGGACTAGCGGCACAGATACGCAGTATTTT | CASSPRTSGTDTQYF
NA | TRBJ2-7 | TRBV7-9 | NA | TGTGCCAGCAGCTTATTCGGGAGATTTCAATCCTACGAGCAGTACTTC | CASSLFGRFQSYEQYF
NA | TRBJ1-2 | TRBV7-9 | TRBD1 | TGTGCCAGCAGCTTAGGAGGGACAGCCTATGGCTACACCTTC | CASSLGGTAYGYTF
NA | TRBJ2-2 | TRBV9 | NA | TGTGCCAGCAGCGCCCGACTTACCGGGGAGCTGTTTTTT | CASSARLTGELFF
NA | TRBJ1-1 | TRBV12-5 | NA | TGTGCTAGTGGTTTGGCAACAGGGCTGAACACTGAAGCTTTCTTT | CASGLATGLNTEAFF
NA | TRBJ2-2 | TRBV15 | NA | TGTGCCACCAGCAGAGATCCCGAGGTTGGGGAGCTGTTTTTT | CATSRDPEVGELFF
NA | TRBJ2-7 | TRBV6-5 | TRBD1 | TGTGCCAGCGGGGGACAGATTCAAGGCGAGCAGTACTTC | CASGGQIQGEQYF
NA | TRBJ1-5 | TRBV2 | NA | TGTGCCAGCAGTGAGGCAGGGTGGCCCCAGCATTTT | CASSEAGWPQHF
NA | TRBJ2-7 | TRBV7-6 | NA | TGTGCCAGCAGCCCAATCCCAGGCGACGAGCAGTACTTC | CASSPIPGDEQYF
NA | TRBJ2-7 | TRBV6-5 | TRBD1 | TGTGCCAGCCCCCCCCAGGGGGCATCCTACGAGCAGTACTTC | CASPPQGASYEQYF
NA | TRBJ2-5 | TRBV27 | NA | TGTGCCAGCAGGCCCATAGGAGGGGTCCAAGAGACCCAGTACTTC | CASRPIGGVQETQYF
NA | TRBJ1-1 | TRBV2 | TRBD1 | TGTGCCAGCAGGGAAGCGACAGGGGTAACTGAAGCTTTCTTT | CASREATGVTEAFF
once | TRBJ1-6 | TRBV5-8 | NA | TGTGCCGGCACTCTACGGGGGGCGACGAATTCACCCCTCCACTTT | CAGTLRGATNSPLHF
NA | TRBJ2-7 | TRBV11-2 | TRBD1 | TGTGCCAGCAGCCGAGTGAGGGCAGGGGGCTCAAAGTACTTC | CASSRVRAGGSKYF
NA | TRBJ2-1 | TRBV19 | NA | TGTGCCAGTAGTTCGGCCGGGAGCTCCTACAATGAGCAGTTCTTC | CASSSAGSSYNEQFF
NA | TRBJ2-7 | TRBV15 | TRBD2 | TGTGCCACCAGCACACGGAAGACTAGCGGAAGATACGAGCAGTACTTC | CATSTRKTSGRYEQYF
NA | TRBJ1-2 | TRBV30 | NA | TGTGCCTGGAGTGTTCTTCAAGTCTCAGGGTGGGGTATGGGCTACACCTTC | CAWSVLQVSGWGMGYTF
NA | TRBJ2-7 | TRBV29-1 | TRBD1 | TGCAGCGTTGAAGATCCCACAGGGGGCATGTACGAGCAGTACTTC | CSVEDPTGGMYEQYF